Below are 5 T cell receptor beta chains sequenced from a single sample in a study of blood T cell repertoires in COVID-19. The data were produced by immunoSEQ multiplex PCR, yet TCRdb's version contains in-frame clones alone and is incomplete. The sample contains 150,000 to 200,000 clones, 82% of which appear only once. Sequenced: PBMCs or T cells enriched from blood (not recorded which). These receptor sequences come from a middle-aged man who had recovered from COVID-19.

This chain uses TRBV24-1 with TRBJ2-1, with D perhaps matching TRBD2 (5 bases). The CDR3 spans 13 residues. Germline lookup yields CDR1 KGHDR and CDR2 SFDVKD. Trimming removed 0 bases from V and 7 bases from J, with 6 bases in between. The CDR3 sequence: CATSDLSGNEQFF. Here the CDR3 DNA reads TGTGCCACCAGTGATTTGAGCGGAAATGAGCAGTTCTTC.

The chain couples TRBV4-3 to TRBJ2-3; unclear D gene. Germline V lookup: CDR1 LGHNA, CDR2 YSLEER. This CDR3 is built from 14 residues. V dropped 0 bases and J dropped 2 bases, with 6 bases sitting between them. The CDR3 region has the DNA TGCGCCAGCAGCCAAGATGTCAACACAGATACGCAGTATTTT. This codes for CASSQDVNTDTQYF.

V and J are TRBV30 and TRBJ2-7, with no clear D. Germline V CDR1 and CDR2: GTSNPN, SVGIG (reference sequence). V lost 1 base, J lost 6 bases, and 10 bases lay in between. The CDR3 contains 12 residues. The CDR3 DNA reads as TGTGCCTGGAGTGCCCGGTCGGGCGAGCAGTACGTC. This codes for CAWSARSGEQYV.

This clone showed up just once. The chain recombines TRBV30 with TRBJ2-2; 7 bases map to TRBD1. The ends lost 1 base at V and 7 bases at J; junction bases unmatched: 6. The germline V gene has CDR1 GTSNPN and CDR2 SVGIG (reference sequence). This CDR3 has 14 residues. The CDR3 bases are TGTGCCTGGAGTGGTCGTCAGGGGGTCGGGGAGCTGTTTTTT. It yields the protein CAWSGRQGVGELFF.

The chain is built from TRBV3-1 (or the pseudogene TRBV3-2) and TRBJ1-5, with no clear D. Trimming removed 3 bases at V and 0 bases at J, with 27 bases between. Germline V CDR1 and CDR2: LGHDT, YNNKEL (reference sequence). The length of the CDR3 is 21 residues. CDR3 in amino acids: CASSHVKDEGQPEYSNQPQHF. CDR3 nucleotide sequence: TGTGCCAGCAGCCATGTAAAAGATGAGGGCCAGCCCGAATATAGCAATCAGCCCCAGCATTTT.